This record looks at one TCR beta chain sequence and its context. No cognate antigen has been identified for it. The junction and the germline gene differ at one end; a read error may be behind it. Starting from approximately 460 ng total RNA, TCRbeta-specific cDNA was produced by reverse transcription with a constant-region primer and ProtoScript II reverse transcriptase. The TCRbeta libraries were prepared through three rounds of nested multiplex PCR following a slightly modified ARM-PCR procedure. Each of the first two PCR rounds ran for about 10 cycles and used multiplex TRBV1-TRBV30 forward primers together with a Cbeta reverse primer. A final 25-cycle PCR with Deep VentR polymerase added sample barcodes and Illumina adapters. Before sequencing, amplicons of 200-500 bp were purified from gel using a QIAquick gel extraction kit. The TCRbeta amplicons were sequenced with 250-bp paired-end reads on an Illumina HiSeq 2500. Concerning the study's data processing: To recover full CDR3 sequences, reads were quality-trimmed using Trimmomatic v0.33 and paired reads were then merged using FLASH v1.2.11. V, D and J germline segments were assigned to the rearranged TCRbeta sequences using MiGEC v1.2.1b. Clonotype statistics and Shannon-Wiener diversity indices were computed with VDJtools v1.0.0. Except for diversity analysis, only the 250 most abundant clonotypes of each sample were used in subsequent analyses to reduce sampling bias. Through fastp at Q25 and MiXCR, TCRdb rebuilt clones from the public reads, retaining in-frame beta chains. Each CDR3 protein gets just one entry, which takes the most common genes and DNA from the rows behind it. For this entry, the V and J calls and clone size follow TCRdb and not the study's own pipeline. In all, the sample holds roughly 80,000 distinct CDR3 sequences, and roughly two thirds of those were seen once. The top ten hold roughly 25% of the sample.

Total RNA and DNA were co-extracted from roughly 18-30 mg of bulk tissue with the AllPrep DNA/RNA mini kit, without cell sorting. Roughly five patients with histopathologically diagnosed primary liver carcinoma underwent surgical resection in China between November 2015 and early 2016. Patients had chronic HBV infection and were treatment-naive at sampling. Fresh tumor and adjacent tissue pieces were bisected, with one half stored in RNAlater at -80 degrees C and the other half sent for histology. These data are taken from a study of tumor-infiltrating lymphocytes in primary liver carcinoma (dated by TCRdb to the late 2010s). For context, the study as a whole: Hepatocellular carcinoma (four) or combined HCC and intrahepatic cholangiocarcinoma (one) was present in the five patients, who were three men and two women aged 30 to 69 years. Tumors of the five patients were stage T1-T3 N0M0 with maximum diameters of roughly 4 to 11 cm. Samples yielded roughly 3.5 to 7.5 million productive TCRbeta reads; read depth did not differ significantly between tissue types. The study combined TCRbeta repertoire sequencing, expression microarrays and whole-exome sequencing across five regions of each liver tumor, with adjacent normal tissue and blood. A total of around 35 specimens from 5 patients, comprising approximately 25 tumor regions, 5 adjacent noncancerous liver tissues and 5 peripheral blood samples, were covered by TCRbeta repertoire sequencing. Technical replicate repertoires showed high reproducibility, with mean shared-clone rates about 0.86 and correlation coefficients above 0.95.

What the work shows at the level of the full study, not this receptor alone: The study included only five patients, and the authors note findings should be validated in a larger study. Comparison of CD4+ and CD8+ T cell repertoires was precluded by the use of bulk unsorted samples. Because only the TCR beta chain was sequenced and unpaired alpha chains were not captured, true repertoire diversity is likely underestimated. The top 250 clones made up a significantly larger repertoire fraction in tumors than in blood (p = 0.039). Consistent with antigen-driven expansion, pairs of tumor regions showed higher repertoire overlap (mean around 36%) than either tumor-adjacent pairs (roughly 17%) or tumor-blood pairs (roughly 14%).

CDR1 SGHTA and CDR2 FQGNSA are derived from the germline V gene. CDR3 length: 14 amino acids, cysteine to phenylalanine. Only the CDR3 DNA stays, 42 bases, in frame from base 1. The source is a man aged 35-49 years with primary liver carcinoma and hepatitis B virus infection. Source material: tumor-adjacent normal liver tissue. The sequence is built from TRBV7-2 and TRBJ2-7; 7 bases in between match TRBD2. The nucleotide sequence is given as TGTGCCAACAGCGCCACTAGCGTAGCCTACGAGCAGTACTTC. The encoded protein is CANSATSVAYEQYF. Where the CDR3 stops, the reference TRBV7-2 and TRBJ2-7 genes take over; the full variable domain is GAGVSQSPSNKVTEKGKDVELRCDPISGHTALYWYRQSLGQGLEFLIYFQGNSAPDKSGLPSDRFSAERTGGSVSTLTIQRTQQEDSAVYLCANSATSVAYEQYFGPGTRLTVT.